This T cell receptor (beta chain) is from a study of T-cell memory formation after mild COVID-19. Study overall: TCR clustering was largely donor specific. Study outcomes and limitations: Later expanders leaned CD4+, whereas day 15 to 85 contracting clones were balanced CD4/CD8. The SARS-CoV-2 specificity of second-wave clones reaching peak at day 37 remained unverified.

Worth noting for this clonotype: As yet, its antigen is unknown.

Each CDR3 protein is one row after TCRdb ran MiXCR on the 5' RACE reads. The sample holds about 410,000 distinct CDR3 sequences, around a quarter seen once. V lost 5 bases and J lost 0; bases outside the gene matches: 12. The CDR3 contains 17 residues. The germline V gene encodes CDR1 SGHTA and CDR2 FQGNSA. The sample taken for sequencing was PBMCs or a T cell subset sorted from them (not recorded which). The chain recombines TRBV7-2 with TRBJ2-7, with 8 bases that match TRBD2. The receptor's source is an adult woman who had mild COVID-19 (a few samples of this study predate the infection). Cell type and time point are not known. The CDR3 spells CASSPGLAGGDSYEQYF. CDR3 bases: TGTGCCAGCAGCCCCGGCCTAGCGGGTGGGGACTCCTACGAGCAGTACTTC.